Shown below are 24 T cell receptor beta chains from a single sample sequenced in a study of T-cell memory formation after mild COVID-19. TCRdb recomputed calls from the 5' RACE reads with MiXCR, one row per CDR3 protein. The sample holds some 260,000 distinct CDR3 sequences, about a sixth seen once. Sequenced sample: PBMCs or a T cell subset sorted from them (not recorded which). The receptor source for this set is a man between 18 and 35 years old who had mild COVID-19 (a few samples of this study predate the infection). Cell type and time point are not known.

V gene TRBV18 combines with J gene TRBJ2-1; D unresolved. Trimming cost V 4 bases and J 0 bases, with 7 bases left between them. Germline CDR1 reads KGHSH; CDR2 reads LQKENI. The CDR3 extends over 14 amino acids. The CDR3 spells CASSRPSSYNEQFF. The CDR3 DNA sequence: TGTGCCAGCTCACGACCGAGCTCCTACAATGAGCAGTTCTTC.

The chain couples TRBV5-1 to TRBJ2-1; D might be TRBD2 (5 bases). V was trimmed by 2 bases and J by 5 bases, leaving 14 bases between them. Germline V lookup: CDR1 SGHRS, CDR2 YFSETQ. The CDR3 length is 15 residues. CDR3 loop: CASSLGGSVNNEQFF. The CDR3 DNA reads TGCGCCAGCAGCTTAGGTGGGAGCGTAAACAATGAGCAGTTCTTC.

This clonotype was seen a few times. The chain uses TRBV30 and TRBJ1-5, with 8 positions matching TRBD1. Germline trimming cut 4 bases from V and 7 bases from J; bases unmatched to any gene: 6. CDR1 and CDR2 (germline): GTSNPN, SVGIG (reference sequence). This CDR3 comprises 13 residues. DNA for the CDR3: TGTGCCTGGAACAGACAGGGGAACCAGCCCCAGCATTTT. Protein sequence: CAWNRQGNQPQHF.

The V call is TRBV6-5, the J call TRBJ2-5; perhaps TRBD1 as D (5 bases). This CDR3 is 14 amino acids long. V was trimmed by 2 bases and J by 10 bases, leaving 17 bases between them. Germline lookup yields CDR1 MNHEY and CDR2 SVGAGI. CDR3 sequence (DNA): TGTGCCAGCAGTTACGAAAGACAGACCCCGTTCCAGTACTTC. Translated, it gives CASSYERQTPFQYF.

This clonotype was observed a handful of times. The chain carries TRBV7-3 and TRBJ2-7, with 7 bases that match TRBD2. The V and J ends lost 3 bases and 6 bases, in that order; junction bases with no gene match: 2. Per germline, CDR1 SGHTA and CDR2 FQGTGA. The length of the CDR3 is 12 residues. CDR3 residues: CASSLWGGEQYV. Written as DNA, the CDR3 is TGTGCCAGCAGCTTGTGGGGGGGCGAGCAGTACGTC.

The chain joins TRBV7-2 to TRBJ2-3; 11 nucleotides align to TRBD2. V gave up 2 bases and J gave up 2 bases; unmatched junction bases: 6. Germline V gives CDR1 SGHTA, CDR2 FQGNSA. The CDR3 sequence is 17 residues long. The CDR3 sequence: CASSLTLLAGVTDTQYF. DNA for the CDR3: TGTGCCAGCAGCTTAACGCTACTAGCGGGGGTCACAGATACGCAGTATTTT. The entire variable domain, with the rest obtained from reference TRBV7-2 and TRBJ2-3, is as follows: GAGVSQSPSNKVTEKGKDVELRCDPISGHTALYWYRQSLGQGLEFLIYFQGNSAPDKSGLPSDRFSAERTGGSVSTLTIQRTQQEDSAVYLCASSLTLLAGVTDTQYFGPGTRLTVL.

There are a few counts of this clonotype. This chain connects TRBV29-1 to TRBJ1-2, with D maybe TRBD1 (5 bases). The CDR3 totals 12 residues. Trimming left V 4 bases short and J 8 bases short, with 14 bases between. Looked up from germline, CDR1 is SQVTM and CDR2 is ANQGSEA. The CDR3 loop reads CSVGGRWVGYTF. In DNA, the CDR3 is TGCAGCGTTGGGGGACGGTGGGTGGGCTACACCTTC.

The chain has TRBV9 and TRBJ2-4; unclear D gene. The CDR3 covers 14 residues. Per germline, CDR1 SGDLS and CDR2 YYNGEE. Deletions cut 0 bases from V and 6 bases from J, with 10 bases between. Written as DNA, the CDR3 is TGTGCCAGCAGCGTAGACGGTTCGGGAAACATTCAGTACTTC. This codes for CASSVDGSGNIQYF.

This sequence joins TRBV6-2 or TRBV6-3 and TRBJ2-1; D assignment may be TRBD1 or TRBD2 (5 bases each). Per germline, CDR1 MNHEY and CDR2 SVGEGT. The CDR3 runs to 14 residues. V was clipped by 1 base and J by 3 bases, with 7 bases between them. The CDR3: CASSYWDRYNEQFF. The CDR3 DNA reads as TGTGCCAGCAGTTACTGGGACCGCTACAATGAGCAGTTCTTC.

The rearrangement links TRBV20-1 to TRBJ1-5; 8 nucleotides line up with TRBD1. The CDR3 consists of 15 residues. Germline V lookup: CDR1 DFQATT, CDR2 SNEGSKA (reference sequence). J was trimmed by 4 bases and V by 6 bases; bases with no gene match: 11. CDR3 nucleotide sequence: TGCAGTGCCACCCGACAGGGGATCAGTAATCAGCCCCAGCATTTT. Protein: CSATRQGISNQPQHF.

The sample holds a few counts of this clonotype. CDR3 nucleotides: TGCGCCAGCAGCTTGGAGTTCCTCTACAATGAGCAGTTCTTC. It encodes CASSLEFLYNEQFF. This chain joins TRBV5-1 and TRBJ2-1; unclear D gene. Germline CDR1 SGHRS, CDR2 YFSETQ. CDR3 length: 14 amino acids. V shed 0 bases and J shed 3 bases, with 7 bases lying between them. Looking up the rest from reference TRBV5-1 and TRBJ2-1 gives the full variable domain: KAGVTQTPRYLIKTRGQQVTLSCSPISGHRSVSWYQQTPGQGLQFLFEYFSETQRNKGNFPGRFSGRQFSNSRSEMNVSTLELGDSALYLCASSLEFLYNEQFFGPGTRLTVL.

This clonotype was observed at least ten times. The V gene is TRBV9, the J gene TRBJ1-1; the D gene is possibly TRBD1 (5 bases). Trimming cost V 2 bases and J 1 base, with 6 bases left between them. CDR3 length: 13 residues. CDR1 is SGDLS and CDR2 is YYNGEE in the germline V gene. CDR3 amino acids: CASSVTGNTEAFF. As DNA, the CDR3 is TGTGCCAGCAGCGTTACAGGGAACACTGAAGCTTTCTTT. Based on the CDR3 plus reference TRBV9 and TRBJ1-1, the full variable domain is DSGVTQTPKHLITATGQRVTLRCSPRSGDLSVYWYQQSLDQGLQFLIQYYNGEERAKGNILERFSAQQFPDLHSELNLSSLELGDSALYFCASSVTGNTEAFFGQGTRLTVV.

V gene TRBV6-5 combines with J gene TRBJ2-7; maybe TRBD2 (5 bases). The V gene lost 7 bases and the J gene lost 4 bases, with 20 bases spanning the gap. In germline, CDR1 is MNHEY, CDR2 SVGAGI. The CDR3 covers 15 residues. The CDR3 sequence is CASNPTPGGSYEQYF. The CDR3 DNA follows: TGTGCCAGCAATCCTACCCCCGGCGGGTCTTACGAGCAGTACTTC.

Only a few counts were recorded for this clonotype. The genes are TRBV6-5 and TRBJ1-2; 7 positions match TRBD1. Looked up from germline, CDR1 is MNHEY and CDR2 is SVGAGI. This CDR3 is 13 amino acids long. J gave up 8 bases and V 7 bases, and 10 bases lay outside the gene matches. CDR3 DNA sequence: TGTGCCAGCAAATCCGGGACAGCGAGGGGCTACACCTTC. Its protein product is CASKSGTARGYTF.

V and J are TRBV12-3 or TRBV12-4 and TRBJ2-3; D might be TRBD2 (6 bases). This CDR3 comprises 14 residues. Between the trimmed V and J ends, which lost 5 bases and 6 bases, there was a span of 15 bases. In DNA, the CDR3 is TGTGCCAGCAGTCCAGGGACTGGGGAGGATACGCAGTATTTT. This gives the protein CASSPGTGEDTQYF.

The chain links TRBV20-1 to TRBJ2-1; TRBD2 might be the D (7 bases). The V and J ends lost 5 bases and 0 bases respectively, with 14 bases between them. CDR1 and CDR2 from the germline V gene are DFQATT and SNEGSKA (reference sequence). The CDR3 covers 15 residues. CDR3: CSALKGGSSYNEQFF. CDR3 sequence (DNA): TGCAGTGCTTTAAAGGGGGGGAGCTCCTACAATGAGCAGTTCTTC.

This rearrangement joins TRBV11-2 to TRBJ1-1, with D unresolved. This CDR3 is built from 12 residues. V was cut by 0 bases and J by 8 bases, with 7 bases left in between. Germline V gene lookup returns CDR1 SGHAT and CDR2 FQNNGV. The CDR3 sequence is CASSLDTAEAFF. The CDR3 DNA is TGTGCCAGCAGCTTAGATACAGCCGAAGCTTTCTTT.

This clonotype appeared a few times. The rearrangement links TRBV7-2 to TRBJ1-3; tentative D call: TRBD1 (6 bases). Trimming stripped 1 base from V and 0 bases from J, with 7 bases between. The germline V gene encodes CDR1 SGHTA and CDR2 FQGNSA. The CDR3 has 15 residues. CDR3 nucleotide sequence: TGTGCCAGCAGCTTAGTGGGGGCCTCTGGAAACACCATATATTTT. It is translated as CASSLVGASGNTIYF.

The chain combines TRBV5-1 with TRBJ1-3; the D is unclear. CDR1 SGHRS and CDR2 YFSETQ come from the germline V gene. This CDR3 is built from 14 residues. V lost 1 base, J lost 7 bases, and 12 bases lay in between. In nucleotides, the CDR3 is TGCGCCAGCAGCTTGACGTCAGCCGGGAACACCATATATTTT. Protein product: CASSLTSAGNTIYF.

This clonotype occurred a few times. The chain combines TRBV6-2 or TRBV6-3 with TRBJ2-3; TRBD1 aligns across 8 bases. CDR1 and CDR2 (germline): MNHEY, SVGEGT. The CDR3 consists of 15 residues. V was clipped by 5 bases and J by 1 base; unmatched bases: 5. CDR3 nucleotide sequence: TGTGCCAGCAGTGGACAGGGCTTGGGCACAGATACGCAGTATTTT. Protein: CASSGQGLGTDTQYF.

In its sample, this clonotype was seen many times. This rearrangement joins TRBV15 to TRBJ1-5, with unresolved D. The germline V gene encodes CDR1 LNHNV and CDR2 YYDKDF (reference sequence). This CDR3 comprises 13 residues. The V and J ends lost 0 bases and 4 bases respectively, with 4 bases between them. The CDR3: CATSRDQNQPQHF. CDR3 coding DNA: TGTGCCACCAGCAGAGATCAGAATCAGCCCCAGCATTTT. The whole variable domain, filled in from reference TRBV15 and TRBJ1-5, reads DAMVIQNPRYQVTQFGKPVTLSCSQTLNHNVMYWYQQKSSQAPKLLFHYYDKDFNNEADTPDNFQSRRPNTSFCFLDIRSPGLGDTAMYLCATSRDQNQPQHFGDGTRLSIL.

J is TRBJ2-2 and V is TRBV7-2; D is tentatively TRBD1 or TRBD2 (5 bases each). Germline CDR1 is SGHTA and CDR2 is FQGNSA. The length of the CDR3 is 14 residues. V lost 5 bases and J 2 bases, leaving 9 bases between the germline ends. CDR3 bases: TGTGCCAGCAGCGGGGGACCTAACACCGGGGAGCTGTTTTTT. Its translation is CASSGGPNTGELFF.

This clonotype was seen repeatedly, ten times or more. The rearrangement uses TRBV2 and TRBJ1-1; D not certain. The V gene lost 2 bases and the J gene lost 3 bases, with 7 bases spanning the gap. CDR3 length: 13 residues. Per germline, CDR1 SNHLY and CDR2 FYNNEI. The CDR3 loop reads CASSELEDTEAFF. CDR3 DNA: TGTGCCAGCAGTGAACTGGAGGACACTGAAGCTTTCTTT.

There are a few counts of this clonotype. In nucleotides, the CDR3 is TGCGCCAGCAGCTTGGGACAGCTTCTTAGCGAGCAGTACTTC. Translating gives CASSLGQLLSEQYF. This rearrangement joins TRBV5-1 to TRBJ2-7, with a tentative D call TRBD1 (5 bases). The CDR3 has 14 residues. Germline CDR1 SGHRS, CDR2 YFSETQ. V was cut by 0 bases and J by 6 bases, with 13 bases left in between.